The 25 T cell receptor beta chains given below trace back to one sample, sequenced in a study of CD8+ T cells in alopecia areata. Treatment in this sample: oral pan-JAK inhibitor, 5-10 mg twice daily. After isolation, RNA underwent reverse transcription to generate cDNA as the sequencing template. Profiling relied on immunoSEQ multiplex PCR, and the TCRdb table lists in-frame clones only, not all of them. Altogether over 150,000 clones are present, around 60% being singletons, with the ten largest covering 3% to 4%. The specimen was CD4+ T cells sorted from blood, collected at week 4, from a patient treated with tofacitinib. Source of these receptors: a human donor with alopecia areata.

The chain employs TRBV5-4 and TRBJ2-5, with D perhaps assigned TRBD1 or TRBD2 (5 bases each). V was shortened by 5 bases and J by 5 bases, with 22 bases between the two germline ends. Germline CDR1 SGHNT, CDR2 YYREEE (reference sequence). The CDR3 consists of 16 residues. CDR3 sequence: CASSSIFGAAYETQYF. The CDR3 DNA sequence: TGTGCCAGCAGTTCCATCTTCGGGGCAGCTTACGAGACCCAGTACTTC.

This clone turned up a few times. The CDR3 DNA reads as TGCAGCGTTGAAGAAGGGATTGGTTATGGCTACACCTTC. Protein: CSVEEGIGYGYTF. The V and J genes are TRBV29-1 and TRBJ1-2; D gene unclear. The CDR3 is 13 amino acids. Germline-derived CDR1 and CDR2 are SQVTM and ANQGSEA. Trimming stripped 0 bases from V and 5 bases from J, with 10 bases between.

The V call is TRBV2, the J call TRBJ1-5; D perhaps matches TRBD1 (5 bases). V dropped 4 bases and J dropped 3 bases, with 16 bases sitting between them. This CDR3 spans 16 amino acids. Germline values: CDR1 SNHLY, CDR2 FYNNEI. CDR3 sequence: CASSVVGRGTNQPQHF. Here the CDR3 DNA reads TGTGCCAGCAGTGTCGTAGGGAGAGGGACCAATCAGCCCCAGCATTTT.

The V call is TRBV4-1, the J call TRBJ1-1, with D possibly TRBD1 on 5 matching bases. The CDR3 consists of 13 residues. Germline V gene lookup returns CDR1 MGHRA and CDR2 YSYEKL. Trimming stripped 0 bases from V and 10 bases from J, with 12 bases between. The CDR3 is CASSQDQGRRAFF. CDR3 coding DNA: TGCGCCAGCAGCCAAGACCAGGGTCGTCGAGCTTTCTTT.

The genes are TRBV11-2 and TRBJ2-5; 10 bases map to TRBD1. The CDR3 is 15 residues long. Germline V gene sequence: CDR1 SGHAT, CDR2 FQNNGV. J lost 1 base, V lost 3 bases, and 2 bases had no gene match. DNA for the CDR3: TGTGCCAGCAGCTTCGGGACAGGGGCCCAAGAGACCCAGTACTTC. Protein sequence: CASSFGTGAQETQYF.

The CDR3 loop is CASSDPRTGNNEQFF. The CDR3 nucleotides are TGTGCCAGCAGTGACCCTCGGACAGGTAACAATGAGCAGTTCTTC. This chain joins TRBV25-1 and TRBJ2-1, with 7 bases aligning to TRBD1. The germline CDR1 and CDR2 sequences are MGHDK and SYGVNS. The CDR3 spans 15 residues. J lost 5 bases, V lost 3 bases, and 7 bases had no gene match.

The table lists this clone with a few counts. The V gene is TRBV7-9, the J gene TRBJ1-2; D remains ambiguous. V shed 3 bases and J shed 4 bases, with 12 bases lying between them. This CDR3 region has 14 residues. The germline gives CDR1 SEHNR, CDR2 FQNEAQ (reference sequence). CDR3 nucleotides: TGTGCCAGCAGCTTGGGTGCGGCAGTCTATGGCTACACCTTC. Translation: CASSLGAAVYGYTF.

J is TRBJ2-3 and V is TRBV10-3; D possibly corresponds to TRBD2 (5 bases). Germline V gene lookup returns CDR1 ENHRY and CDR2 SYGVKD. The CDR3 contains 15 residues. V was shortened by 2 bases and J by 2 bases, with 11 bases between the two germline ends. The CDR3 loop is CAISEMGVLTDTQYF. CDR3 nucleotide sequence: TGTGCCATCAGTGAGATGGGAGTCCTCACAGATACGCAGTATTTT.

The rearrangement links TRBV7-2 to TRBJ2-3; TRBD1 matches 8 bases. V lost 5 bases to trimming and J lost 4 bases; unmatched junction nucleotides: 5. The CDR3 runs 14 residues. The germline gives CDR1 SGHTA, CDR2 FQGNSA. The DNA for the CDR3 is TGTGCCAGCAGCAAACGGACAGGGCCAGATACGCAGTATTTT. This gives the protein CASSKRTGPDTQYF.

The table lists this clone with a few counts. The rearrangement uses TRBV10-2 and TRBJ2-3; D not certain. The V gene lost 3 bases and the J gene lost 2 bases, with 18 bases spanning the gap. This CDR3 region has 17 residues. The V gene's germline CDR1 is WSHSY and CDR2 SAAADI. The CDR3 bases are TGCGCCAGCAGTGACCCCTTTGGGAAAGGGTCCACAGATACGCAGTATTTT. Protein product: CASSDPFGKGSTDTQYF.

This sequence joins TRBV30 and TRBJ1-4, with D possibly matching TRBD1 (5 bases). The CDR3 has 15 amino acids. Trimming removed 3 bases at V and 7 bases at J, with 18 bases between. CDR1 and CDR2 (germline): GTSNPN, SVGIG (reference sequence). The CDR3 nucleotides read TGTGCCTGGAGAGATAACCAGGGATTCGGTGAAAAACTGTTTTTT. Translation gives CAWRDNQGFGEKLFF.

The chain couples TRBV7-2 to TRBJ1-2; 7 nucleotides align to TRBD1. This CDR3 has 13 residues. V shed 4 bases, J shed 4 bases, and the junction held 3 bases outside the gene matches. Germline V gene lookup returns CDR1 SGHTA and CDR2 FQGNSA. CDR3 sequence: CASSSGQTYGYTF. CDR3 nucleotide sequence: TGTGCCAGCAGCTCGGGACAGACCTATGGCTACACCTTC.

The chain couples TRBV5-6 to TRBJ1-5, with 8 bases that match TRBD1. V lost 3 bases and J lost 4; bases outside the gene matches: 6. Per the germline V gene, CDR1 is SGHDT and CDR2 is YYEEEE. The CDR3 has 15 residues. CDR3 sequence: CASSYRTGTNQPQHF. The CDR3 nucleotides are TGTGCCAGCAGCTACAGGACAGGGACAAATCAGCCCCAGCATTTT.

The V and J genes are TRBV29-1 and TRBJ2-6; 7 bases are shared with TRBD1. The CDR3 is made up of 15 amino acids. CDR1 and CDR2 from the germline V gene are SQVTM and ANQGSEA. J was trimmed by 0 bases and V by 4 bases; bases with no gene match: 3. The CDR3 sequence is CSVGRGSSGANVLTF. CDR3 nucleotides: TGCAGCGTTGGCAGGGGGAGCTCTGGGGCCAACGTCCTGACTTTC.

The chain links TRBV30 to TRBJ2-7; D is possibly TRBD2 (5 bases). The V and J ends lost 3 bases and 2 bases respectively, with 20 bases between them. The CDR3 extends over 16 amino acids. CDR1 is GTSNPN, CDR2 SVGIG, per germline (reference sequence). The CDR3 DNA sequence: TGTGCCTGGAGGGGTGGACGAGGGTCGTGGGCCTACGAGCAGTACTTC. Its translation is CAWRGGRGSWAYEQYF.

The chain employs TRBV28 and TRBJ1-1, with 7 bases matching TRBD1. The CDR3 spans 14 residues. J lost 0 bases, V lost 6 bases, and 4 bases had no gene match. Looked up from germline, CDR1 is MDHEN and CDR2 is SYDVKM. CDR3 coding DNA: TGTGCCAGCAGATACGACAGGGTGAACACTGAAGCTTTCTTT. It encodes CASRYDRVNTEAFF.

This chain joins TRBV4-3 and TRBJ1-1, with D unresolved. CDR1 is LGHNA, CDR2 YSLEER, per germline. V lost 1 base and J lost 4, with 7 bases in between. This CDR3 is built from 13 residues. CDR3 protein: CASSQVGGTEAFF. CDR3 sequence (DNA): TGCGCCAGCAGCCAAGTGGGTGGCACTGAAGCTTTCTTT.

The rearrangement links TRBV29-1 to TRBJ1-1; D possibly corresponds to TRBD1 (5 bases). The germline V gene has CDR1 SQVTM and CDR2 ANQGSEA. This CDR3 region has 12 residues. Between the trimmed V and J ends, which lost 3 bases and 5 bases, there was a span of 10 bases. CDR3 amino acids: CSVDPSGTEAFF. The CDR3 region has the DNA TGCAGCGTTGACCCTTCAGGGACTGAAGCTTTCTTT.

With regard to this clone: Other DNA variants within this sample encode the same CDR3. V and J are TRBV5-1 and TRBJ2-3; D possibly uses TRBD1 or TRBD2 (5 bases each). V dropped 0 bases and J dropped 0 bases, with 5 bases sitting between them. Germline assignment: CDR1 SGHRS and CDR2 YFSETQ. CDR3 size: 14 residues. CDR3 bases: TGCGCCAGCAGCTTGGGGGGGAGCACAGATACGCAGTATTTT. Protein sequence: CASSLGGSTDTQYF.

The sample holds a few counts of this clone. V gene TRBV11-2 combines with J gene TRBJ1-4; TRBD1 might be the D (6 bases). Germline CDR1 is SGHAT and CDR2 is FQNNGV. This CDR3 region has 13 residues. The V gene lost 4 bases and the J gene lost 8 bases, with 11 bases spanning the gap. Here the CDR3 reads CASSSGVSEKLFF. The CDR3 coding sequence is TGTGCCAGCAGCTCAGGGGTTAGCGAAAAACTGTTTTTT.

The chain links TRBV6-5 to TRBJ1-1, with D maybe TRBD1 (5 bases). The V end lost 2 bases, the J end lost 0 bases, and 7 bases lay between the germline ends. The length of the CDR3 is 14 residues. Per the germline V gene, CDR1 is MNHEY and CDR2 is SVGAGI. CDR3 sequence (DNA): TGTGCCAGCAGTTACAGGGGAATGAACACTGAAGCTTTCTTT. Protein product: CASSYRGMNTEAFF.

The chain combines TRBV29-1 with TRBJ2-2; D is unclear. The CDR3 consists of 14 residues. CDR1 SQVTM and CDR2 ANQGSEA come from the germline V gene. Trimming left V 3 bases short and J 3 bases short, with 11 bases between. The CDR3 coding sequence is TGCAGCGTTGACTCTTTGGGGTACACCGGGGAGCTGTTTTTT. It specifies CSVDSLGYTGELFF.

With regard to this clone: Within the sample, other DNA sequences also encode this same CDR3. The V and J genes are TRBV5-1 and TRBJ2-3; D may be TRBD1 (6 bases). V lost 0 bases and J lost 0, with 11 bases in between. This CDR3 is built from 16 residues. Per germline, CDR1 SGHRS and CDR2 YFSETQ. In nucleotides, the CDR3 is TGCGCCAGCAGCTTGGAGGGGGACACTAGCACAGATACGCAGTATTTT. The encoded protein is CASSLEGDTSTDTQYF.

This clone was recorded once. V usage is TRBV2 and J usage is TRBJ1-1; D not resolved. The CDR3 sequence is 13 residues long. The V and J ends lost 7 bases and 5 bases respectively, with 14 bases between them. Germline V gene data show CDR1 as SNHLY and CDR2 as FYNNEI. CDR3 sequence reads: CASKRTSGTEAFF. In DNA form, the CDR3 reads TGTGCCAGCAAGCGAACGTCGGGGACTGAAGCTTTCTTT.

Notes on this clone: Its ends do not fully match the called genes, so a read error is possible. V gene TRBV7-7 combines with J gene TRBJ2-1, with D maybe TRBD2 (5 bases). Per germline, CDR1 SSHAT and CDR2 FNYEAQ (reference sequence). CDR3 length: 12 residues. The CDR3 coding sequence is TGTGCTAGCAGCCCCCACGAGGGTGAGCAGTTCTTC. Translating gives CASSPHEGEQFF.